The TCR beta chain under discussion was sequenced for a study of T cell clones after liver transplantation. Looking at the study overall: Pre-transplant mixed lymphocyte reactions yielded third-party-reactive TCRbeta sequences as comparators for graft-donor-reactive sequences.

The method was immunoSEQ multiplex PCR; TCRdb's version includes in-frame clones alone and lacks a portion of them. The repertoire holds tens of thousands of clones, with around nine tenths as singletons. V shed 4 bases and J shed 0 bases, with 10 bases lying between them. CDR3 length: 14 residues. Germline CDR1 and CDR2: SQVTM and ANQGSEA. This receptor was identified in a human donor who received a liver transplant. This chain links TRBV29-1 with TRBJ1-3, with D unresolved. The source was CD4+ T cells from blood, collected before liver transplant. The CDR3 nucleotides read TGCAGCGTTGGTGACAATTTCTCTGGAAACACCATATATTTT. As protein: CSVGDNFSGNTIYF.